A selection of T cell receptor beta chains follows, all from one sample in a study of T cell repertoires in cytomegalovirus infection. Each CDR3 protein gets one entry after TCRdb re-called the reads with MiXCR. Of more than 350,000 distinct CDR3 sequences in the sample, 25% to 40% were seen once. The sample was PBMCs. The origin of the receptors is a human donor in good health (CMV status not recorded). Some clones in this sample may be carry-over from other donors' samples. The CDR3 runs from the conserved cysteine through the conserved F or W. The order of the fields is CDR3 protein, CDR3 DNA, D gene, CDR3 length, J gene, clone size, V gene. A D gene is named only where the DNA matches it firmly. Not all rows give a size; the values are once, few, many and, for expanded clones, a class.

cdr3_aa: CATRQGNNQPQHF
cdr3_nt: TGTGCCACTAGACAGGGCAACAATCAGCCCCAGCATTTT
d_call: TRBD1
cdr3_length: 13
j_call: TRBJ1-5
clone_size: NA
v_call: TRBV15

cdr3_aa: CSSSTDWYNEQFF
cdr3_nt: TGTTCCAGCAGTACCGACTGGTACAATGAGCAGTTCTTC
d_call: NA
cdr3_length: 13
j_call: TRBJ2-1
clone_size: NA
v_call: TRBV12-3/TRBV12-4

cdr3_aa: CASSLWITSGASSTDTQYF
cdr3_nt: TGTGCCAGCAGCTTATGGATAACTAGCGGGGCTTCTAGCACAGATACGCAGTATTTT
d_call: TRBD2
cdr3_length: 19
j_call: TRBJ2-3
clone_size: many
v_call: TRBV7-6

cdr3_aa: CASSSRTTSYGYTF
cdr3_nt: TGTGCCAGCAGTTCTCGGACAACCTCCTATGGCTACACCTTC
d_call: NA
cdr3_length: 14
j_call: TRBJ1-2
clone_size: many
v_call: TRBV28

cdr3_aa: CATSRDIGGEKLFF
cdr3_nt: TGTGCCACCAGCAGAGATATTGGGGGTGAAAAACTGTTTTTT
d_call: NA
cdr3_length: 14
j_call: TRBJ1-4
clone_size: few
v_call: TRBV15

cdr3_aa: CASSSNMAPYEQYF
cdr3_nt: TGTGCCAGCAGCTCAAATATGGCCCCCTACGAGCAGTACTTC
d_call: NA
cdr3_length: 14
j_call: TRBJ2-7
clone_size: NA
v_call: TRBV5-6

cdr3_aa: CASSRFRGENNEQFF
cdr3_nt: TGTGCCAGCAGCCGCTTCCGGGGGGAAAACAATGAGCAGTTCTTC
d_call: TRBD2
cdr3_length: 15
j_call: TRBJ2-1
clone_size: many
v_call: TRBV7-2

cdr3_aa: CASSKPTGALLGELFF
cdr3_nt: TGTGCCAGTAGTAAGCCGACGGGGGCTCTATTAGGGGAGCTGTTTTTT
d_call: NA
cdr3_length: 16
j_call: TRBJ2-2
clone_size: NA
v_call: TRBV19

cdr3_aa: CASSWRTGDHNEQFF
cdr3_nt: TGTGCCAGCAGTTGGAGGACGGGGGACCACAATGAGCAGTTCTTC
d_call: NA
cdr3_length: 15
j_call: TRBJ2-1
clone_size: once
v_call: TRBV12-3/TRBV12-4

cdr3_aa: CASSPWTDGNEKLFF
cdr3_nt: TGTGCCAGCAGCCCCTGGACAGATGGGAATGAAAAACTGTTTTTT
d_call: NA
cdr3_length: 15
j_call: TRBJ1-4
clone_size: few
v_call: TRBV7-6

cdr3_aa: CASSPRDKYYGYTF
cdr3_nt: TGTGCCAGCAGCCCCCGGGACAAATACTATGGCTACACCTTC
d_call: NA
cdr3_length: 14
j_call: TRBJ1-2
clone_size: few
v_call: TRBV5-6

cdr3_aa: CASRRQFRDENTEAFF
cdr3_nt: TGTGCCAGCAGACGCCAATTCCGGGACGAGAACACTGAAGCTTTCTTT
d_call: NA
cdr3_length: 16
j_call: TRBJ1-1
clone_size: NA
v_call: TRBV6-2/TRBV6-3

cdr3_aa: CASSDPRRVEDRGGSNQPQHF
cdr3_nt: TGTGCCAGCAGTGATCCGAGGAGGGTGGAGGACAGGGGTGGAAGCAATCAGCCCCAGCATTTT
d_call: TRBD1
cdr3_length: 21
j_call: TRBJ1-5
clone_size: NA
v_call: TRBV2

cdr3_aa: CASSFVWVYEQYF
cdr3_nt: TGTGCCAGCAGTTTCGTGTGGGTCTACGAGCAGTACTTC
d_call: NA
cdr3_length: 13
j_call: TRBJ2-7
clone_size: few
v_call: TRBV12-3/TRBV12-4

cdr3_aa: CASSAQQETQYF
cdr3_nt: TGTGCCAGCAGTGCACAGCAAGAGACCCAGTACTTC
d_call: NA
cdr3_length: 12
j_call: TRBJ2-5
clone_size: NA
v_call: TRBV6-6

cdr3_aa: CASSQSRQAGYEQYF
cdr3_nt: TGCGCCAGCAGCCAGTCGAGGCAGGCGGGATACGAGCAGTACTTC
d_call: NA
cdr3_length: 15
j_call: TRBJ2-7
clone_size: NA
v_call: TRBV4-3

cdr3_aa: CATSDFHGDLGHYGYTF
cdr3_nt: TGTGCCACCAGTGATTTCCACGGGGACCTGGGACACTATGGCTACACCTTC
d_call: NA
cdr3_length: 17
j_call: TRBJ1-2
clone_size: once
v_call: TRBV24-1

cdr3_aa: CASGERGGYTF
cdr3_nt: TGTGCCAGCGGGGAACGCGGTGGCTACACCTTC
d_call: NA
cdr3_length: 11
j_call: TRBJ1-2
clone_size: few
v_call: TRBV28

cdr3_aa: CASSPGTALRNEAFF
cdr3_nt: TGCGCCAGCAGCCCGGGGACAGCCCTGAGGAATGAAGCTTTCTTT
d_call: TRBD1
cdr3_length: 15
j_call: TRBJ1-1
clone_size: NA
v_call: TRBV4-1

cdr3_aa: CASSPHELGTANTEAFF
cdr3_nt: TGTGCCAGCAGCCCCCATGAACTTGGGACGGCGAACACTGAAGCTTTCTTT
d_call: NA
cdr3_length: 17
j_call: TRBJ1-1
clone_size: few
v_call: TRBV7-2

cdr3_aa: CASTGAPGNTIYF
cdr3_nt: TGTGCCAGCACCGGGGCTCCTGGAAACACCATATATTTT
d_call: NA
cdr3_length: 13
j_call: TRBJ1-3
clone_size: few
v_call: TRBV7-6

cdr3_aa: CASSLSAGTLGF
cdr3_nt: TGTGCCAGCAGTTTAAGTGCGGGGACTCTAGGCTTC
d_call: NA
cdr3_length: 12
j_call: TRBJ2-7
clone_size: many
v_call: TRBV12-3/TRBV12-4

cdr3_aa: CASSFGTGHYNEQFF
cdr3_nt: TGTGCCAGCAGCTTCGGGACAGGGCACTACAATGAGCAGTTCTTC
d_call: TRBD1
cdr3_length: 15
j_call: TRBJ2-1
clone_size: many
v_call: TRBV7-2

cdr3_aa: CASSLAGWGTPGGSLHF
cdr3_nt: TGTGCCAGCAGCTTGGCGGGTTGGGGGACTCCGGGCGGGTCCCTCCACTTT
d_call: NA
cdr3_length: 17
j_call: TRBJ1-6
clone_size: NA
v_call: TRBV5-4

cdr3_aa: CASMGSPTNEKLFF
cdr3_nt: TGCGCCAGCATGGGGAGTCCAACTAATGAAAAACTGTTTTTT
d_call: NA
cdr3_length: 14
j_call: TRBJ1-4
clone_size: few
v_call: TRBV5-1

cdr3_aa: CASTKGRGYTGELFF
cdr3_nt: TGTGCCAGCACCAAGGGGCGGGGGTACACCGGGGAGCTGTTTTTT
d_call: TRBD2
cdr3_length: 15
j_call: TRBJ2-2
clone_size: few
v_call: TRBV7-2

cdr3_aa: CASNRGPNTYNEQFF
cdr3_nt: TGTGCCAGCAATAGAGGACCCAATACCTACAATGAGCAGTTCTTC
d_call: NA
cdr3_length: 15
j_call: TRBJ2-1
clone_size: few
v_call: TRBV6-2/TRBV6-3

cdr3_aa: CASSLVGVSEAFF
cdr3_nt: TGTGCCAGCAGCTTAGTGGGGGTCTCTGAAGCTTTCTTT
d_call: NA
cdr3_length: 13
j_call: TRBJ1-1
clone_size: few
v_call: TRBV11-2

cdr3_aa: CSSSQETGGKQYF
cdr3_nt: TGCTCCAGCAGCCAAGAGACAGGGGGCAAGCAGTACTTC
d_call: TRBD1
cdr3_length: 13
j_call: TRBJ2-7
clone_size: NA
v_call: TRBV4-3

cdr3_aa: CASSLRAASTDTQYF
cdr3_nt: TGTGCCAGCAGTTTACGGGCAGCTAGCACAGATACGCAGTATTTT
d_call: NA
cdr3_length: 15
j_call: TRBJ2-3
clone_size: NA
v_call: TRBV27

cdr3_aa: CSANPGGSYNEQFF
cdr3_nt: TGCAGTGCTAACCCCGGGGGTTCCTACAATGAGCAGTTCTTC
d_call: NA
cdr3_length: 14
j_call: TRBJ2-1
clone_size: NA
v_call: TRBV20-1

cdr3_aa: CASSPQGGTRAAQYF
cdr3_nt: TGTGCCAGCAGCCCCCAGGGTGGGACACGGGCAGCCCAGTACTTC
d_call: NA
cdr3_length: 15
j_call: TRBJ2-5
clone_size: few
v_call: TRBV11-2

cdr3_aa: CASRPTGESIDSPLHF
cdr3_nt: TGTGCCAGCAGACCAACAGGGGAGTCGATCGATTCACCCCTCCACTTT
d_call: TRBD1
cdr3_length: 16
j_call: TRBJ1-6
clone_size: NA
v_call: TRBV28

cdr3_aa: CASSQEGTSGNEQFF
cdr3_nt: TGCGCCAGCAGCCAAGAAGGGACTAGCGGCAATGAGCAGTTCTTC
d_call: TRBD2
cdr3_length: 15
j_call: TRBJ2-1
clone_size: few
v_call: TRBV4-1

cdr3_aa: CASSLGGLAGFNSYEQYF
cdr3_nt: TGTGCCAGCAGTTTAGGGGGACTAGCGGGGTTCAACTCCTACGAGCAGTACTTC
d_call: TRBD2
cdr3_length: 18
j_call: TRBJ2-7
clone_size: many
v_call: TRBV12-3/TRBV12-4

cdr3_aa: CASSQDGTAFYGYTF
cdr3_nt: TGCGCCAGCAGCCAAGACGGGACAGCTTTCTATGGCTACACCTTC
d_call: TRBD1
cdr3_length: 15
j_call: TRBJ1-2
clone_size: many
v_call: TRBV4-1

cdr3_aa: CASSRGRVLTGELFF
cdr3_nt: TGTGCCAGCTCTCGAGGCAGGGTGCTCACCGGGGAGCTGTTTTTT
d_call: NA
cdr3_length: 15
j_call: TRBJ2-2
clone_size: NA
v_call: TRBV13

cdr3_aa: CASSEALRTGPNQPQHF
cdr3_nt: TGTGCCAGCAGTGAAGCGCTTCGGACAGGGCCGAATCAGCCCCAGCATTTT
d_call: TRBD1
cdr3_length: 17
j_call: TRBJ1-5
clone_size: NA
v_call: TRBV2

cdr3_aa: CASSVVPPGTGGNEQFF
cdr3_nt: TGTGCCAGCAGCGTAGTCCCACCCGGCACAGGGGGTAATGAGCAGTTCTTC
d_call: TRBD1
cdr3_length: 17
j_call: TRBJ2-1
clone_size: NA
v_call: TRBV9

cdr3_aa: CASSTRPGQGYLENGYTF
cdr3_nt: TGTGCCAGTAGTACCAGGCCGGGACAGGGATATTTGGAAAATGGCTACACCTTC
d_call: TRBD1
cdr3_length: 18
j_call: TRBJ1-2
clone_size: NA
v_call: TRBV19

cdr3_aa: CASSNNRVSNQPQHF
cdr3_nt: TGTGCCAGCAGTAATAACAGGGTCAGCAATCAGCCCCAGCATTTT
d_call: NA
cdr3_length: 15
j_call: TRBJ1-5
clone_size: NA
v_call: TRBV12-3/TRBV12-4

cdr3_aa: CASSRSSGGRNEQFF
cdr3_nt: TGTGCCAGCAGTCGCTCTAGCGGGGGGAGGAATGAGCAGTTCTTC
d_call: TRBD2
cdr3_length: 15
j_call: TRBJ2-1
clone_size: NA
v_call: TRBV6-2/TRBV6-3

cdr3_aa: CAISEMMAGGLQGEQFF
cdr3_nt: TGTGCCATCAGTGAGATGATGGCGGGGGGGCTCCAGGGAGAGCAGTTCTTC
d_call: TRBD2
cdr3_length: 17
j_call: TRBJ2-1
clone_size: few
v_call: TRBV10-3

cdr3_aa: CASSYSGGVLGQETQYF
cdr3_nt: TGTGCCAGCAGTTACTCAGGAGGGGTTTTAGGACAAGAGACCCAGTACTTC
d_call: NA
cdr3_length: 17
j_call: TRBJ2-5
clone_size: NA
v_call: TRBV6-5

cdr3_aa: CASSPQVSGGGEQYF
cdr3_nt: TGTGCCAGCAGTCCCCAAGTTAGTGGAGGGGGCGAGCAGTACTTC
d_call: NA
cdr3_length: 15
j_call: TRBJ2-7
clone_size: NA
v_call: TRBV3-1

cdr3_aa: CASSPGLAVLNEQFF
cdr3_nt: TGTGCCAGCAGCCCAGGACTAGCGGTTTTGAATGAGCAGTTCTTC
d_call: TRBD2
cdr3_length: 15
j_call: TRBJ2-1
clone_size: few
v_call: TRBV5-6

cdr3_aa: CASSFLTNPPNTGELFF
cdr3_nt: TGTGCCAGCAGCTTTCTGACAAACCCCCCTAACACCGGGGAGCTGTTTTTT
d_call: NA
cdr3_length: 17
j_call: TRBJ2-2
clone_size: NA
v_call: TRBV6-6

cdr3_aa: CASSSSTAGGYGYTF
cdr3_nt: TGTGCCAGCAGTTCGTCAACGGCGGGTGGCTATGGCTACACCTTC
d_call: NA
cdr3_length: 15
j_call: TRBJ1-2
clone_size: few
v_call: TRBV27